These T cell receptor beta chains were read from a single sample in a study of blood T cell repertoires in COVID-19. Using immunoSEQ multiplex PCR, the repertoire was profiled, and TCRdb retains in-frame clones only, with some absent. The profile covers some 53,000 clones, with over 75% appearing a single time and approximately 14% taken by the ten largest. The source material was peripheral blood. Receptors originate from a man between 65 and 85 years old with acute or convalescent COVID-19. Each CDR3 is given with its conserved first and last residue.

V,J,CDR3
TRBV27,TRBJ2-6,CASTLYRGQGGLRANVLTF
TRBV20-1,TRBJ1-2,CSARQYGYTF
TRBV9,TRBJ1-1,CASSPPPGQGKGTEAFF
TRBV6-2/TRBV6-3,TRBJ2-2,CASSYSGVNTGELFF
TRBV28,TRBJ1-5,CASSLYGQGAFPQHF
TRBV24-1,TRBJ2-3,CATSDSGTSTDTQYF
TRBV5-6,TRBJ1-4,CASSRGQGRPNEKLFF
TRBV29-1,TRBJ2-7,CSVEVRQDYEQYF
TRBV6-4,TRBJ2-2,CASSDLARELFF
TRBV19,TRBJ1-1,CASSIRTGLGTEAFF
TRBV7-8,TRBJ2-7,CASSSRDLGQGAREQYF
TRBV5-8,TRBJ2-4,CASSLALAGDPRWNIQYF
TRBV2,TRBJ2-7,CASSVAGQGTYEQYF
TRBV4-1,TRBJ1-4,CASSPDRGNEKLFF
TRBV5-1,TRBJ1-2,CASSLAATDNYGYTF
TRBV27,TRBJ2-2,CASSGTNTGELFF
TRBV7-3,TRBJ2-3,CASSSPGHNTDTQYF
TRBV6-6,TRBJ2-7,CASSPREIEGQYF
TRBV4-3,TRBJ1-3,CASSQGWSTGPGNTIYF
TRBV5-1,TRBJ1-4,CASSGQVGQSNEKLFF
TRBV27,TRBJ2-1,CASSSGRTGNEQFF
TRBV5-1,TRBJ2-7,CASSLARDRAYYEQYF
TRBV19,TRBJ1-4,CASKVRQGFSETNEKLFF
TRBV5-1,TRBJ1-3,CASGTGASGNTIYF
TRBV5-1,TRBJ2-1,CASSLLLNEQFF
TRBV7-2,TRBJ1-2,CASSLSAKDRAAGYTF
TRBV6-2/TRBV6-3,TRBJ2-7,CASSRRTGGPYEQYF
TRBV7-3,TRBJ1-1,CASSSDRRAEAFF
TRBV5-1,TRBJ1-5,CASSFSPQGLSNQPQHF
TRBV5-1,TRBJ2-2,CASSSRVAGETGELFF
TRBV2,TRBJ1-5,CASSLSGQAESQPQHF
TRBV21-1,TRBJ2-7,CASPRLAGSYEQYF
TRBV4-3,TRBJ1-6,CASSQVGGGDAYNSPLHF
TRBV7-2,TRBJ2-7,CASSLGGGAYEQYF
TRBV7-2,TRBJ1-1,CASSSSRDFMNTEAFF
TRBV6-6,TRBJ2-6,CASSYGGSGANVLTF
TRBV2,TRBJ2-1,CASSDGLTNEQFF
TRBV29-1,TRBJ2-5,CSGSGSGRETQYF
TRBV9,TRBJ2-3,CASSVGHRIHSDTQYF
TRBV7-9,TRBJ1-1,CASSITGVNTEAFF
TRBV11-2,TRBJ2-7,CASSFPGTYEQYF
TRBV6-4,TRBJ2-1,CASSPRWDNPNEQFF
TRBV6-5,TRBJ1-3,CASRDPRNSGNTIYF